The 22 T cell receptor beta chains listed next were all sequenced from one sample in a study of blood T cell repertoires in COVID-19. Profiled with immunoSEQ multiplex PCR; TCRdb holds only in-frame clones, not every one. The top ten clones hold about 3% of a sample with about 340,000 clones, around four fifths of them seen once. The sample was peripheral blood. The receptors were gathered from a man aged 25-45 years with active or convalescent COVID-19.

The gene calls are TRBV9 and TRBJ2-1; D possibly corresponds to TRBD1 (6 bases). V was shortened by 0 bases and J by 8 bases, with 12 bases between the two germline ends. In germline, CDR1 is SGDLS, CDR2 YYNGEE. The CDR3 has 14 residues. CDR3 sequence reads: CASSVGGPLYEQFF. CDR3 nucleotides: TGTGCCAGCAGCGTAGGGGGGCCTCTCTATGAGCAGTTCTTC.

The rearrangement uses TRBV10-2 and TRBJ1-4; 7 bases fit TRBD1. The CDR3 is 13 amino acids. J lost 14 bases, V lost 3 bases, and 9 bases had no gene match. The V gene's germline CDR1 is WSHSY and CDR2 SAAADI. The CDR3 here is CASSDGTARLLFF. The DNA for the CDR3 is TGCGCCAGCAGTGATGGGACAGCCAGACTCCTGTTTTTT.

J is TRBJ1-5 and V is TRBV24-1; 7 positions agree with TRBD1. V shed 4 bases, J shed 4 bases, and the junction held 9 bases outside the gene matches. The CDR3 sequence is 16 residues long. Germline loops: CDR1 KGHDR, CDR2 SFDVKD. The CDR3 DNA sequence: TGTGCCACCAGTGACCCCCGGGACAGCCTAAATCAGCCCCAGCATTTT. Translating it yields CATSDPRDSLNQPQHF.

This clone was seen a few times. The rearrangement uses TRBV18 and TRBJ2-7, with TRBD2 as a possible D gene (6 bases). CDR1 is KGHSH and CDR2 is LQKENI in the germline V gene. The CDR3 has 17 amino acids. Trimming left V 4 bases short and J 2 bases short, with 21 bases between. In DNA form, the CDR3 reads TGTGCCAGCTCACGAACCAAGAACCCGGGAGAGGCCTACGAGCAGTACTTC. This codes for CASSRTKNPGEAYEQYF.

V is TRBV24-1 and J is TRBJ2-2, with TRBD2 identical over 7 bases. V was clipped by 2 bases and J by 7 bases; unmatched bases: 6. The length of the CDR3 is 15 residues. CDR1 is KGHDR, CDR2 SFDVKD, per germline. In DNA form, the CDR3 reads TGTGCCACCAGTGATTCCTGGCCGGGGGGCGGGGAGCTGTTTTTT. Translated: CATSDSWPGGGELFF.

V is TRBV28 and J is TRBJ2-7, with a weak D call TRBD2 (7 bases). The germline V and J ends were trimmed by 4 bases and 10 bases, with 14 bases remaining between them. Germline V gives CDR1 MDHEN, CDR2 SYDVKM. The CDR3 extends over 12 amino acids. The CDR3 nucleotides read TGTGCCAGCAGTTCCGCGGGGGCGAACCAGTACTTC. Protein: CASSSAGANQYF.

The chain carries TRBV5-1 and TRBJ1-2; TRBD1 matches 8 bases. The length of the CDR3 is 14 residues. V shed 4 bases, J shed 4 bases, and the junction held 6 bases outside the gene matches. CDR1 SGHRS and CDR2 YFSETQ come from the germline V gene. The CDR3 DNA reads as TGCGCCAGCAGCGGAAGGACAGGGCCCTATGGCTACACCTTC. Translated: CASSGRTGPYGYTF. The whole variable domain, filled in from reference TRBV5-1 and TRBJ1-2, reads KAGVTQTPRYLIKTRGQQVTLSCSPISGHRSVSWYQQTPGQGLQFLFEYFSETQRNKGNFPGRFSGRQFSNSRSEMNVSTLELGDSALYLCASSGRTGPYGYTFGSGTRLTVV.

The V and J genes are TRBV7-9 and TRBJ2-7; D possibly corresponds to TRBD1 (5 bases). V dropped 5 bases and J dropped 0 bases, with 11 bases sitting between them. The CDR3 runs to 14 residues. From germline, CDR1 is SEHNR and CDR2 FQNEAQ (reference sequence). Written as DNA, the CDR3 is TGTGCCAGCAGCGGACATATCAGCTCCTACGAGCAGTACTTC. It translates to CASSGHISSYEQYF. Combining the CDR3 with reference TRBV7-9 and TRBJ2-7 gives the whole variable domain DTGVSQNPRHKITKRGQNVTFRCDPISEHNRLYWYRQTLGQGPEFLTYFQNEAQLEKSRLLSDRFSAERPKGSFSTLEIQRTEQGDSAMYLCASSGHISSYEQYFGPGTRLTVT.

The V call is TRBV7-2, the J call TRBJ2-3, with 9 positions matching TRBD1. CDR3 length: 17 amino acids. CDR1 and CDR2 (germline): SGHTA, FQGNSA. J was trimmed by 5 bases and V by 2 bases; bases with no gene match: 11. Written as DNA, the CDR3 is TGTGCCAGCAGCTTATTAGGCGGACAGGGGACGGGAGATACGCAGTATTTT. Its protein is CASSLLGGQGTGDTQYF.

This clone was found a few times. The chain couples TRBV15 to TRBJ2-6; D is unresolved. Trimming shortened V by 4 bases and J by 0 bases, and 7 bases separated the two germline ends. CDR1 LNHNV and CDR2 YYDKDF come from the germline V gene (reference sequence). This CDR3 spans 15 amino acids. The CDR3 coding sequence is TGTGCCACCAGCAAAACTAACTCTGGGGCCAACGTCCTGACTTTC. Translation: CATSKTNSGANVLTF.

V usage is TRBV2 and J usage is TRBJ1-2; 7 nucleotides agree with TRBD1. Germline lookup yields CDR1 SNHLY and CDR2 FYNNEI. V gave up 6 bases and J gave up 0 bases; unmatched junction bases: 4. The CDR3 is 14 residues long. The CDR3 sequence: CASRGQTTNYGYTF. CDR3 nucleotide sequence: TGTGCCAGCAGGGGACAGACTACTAACTATGGCTACACCTTC. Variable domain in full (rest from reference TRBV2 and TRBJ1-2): EPEVTQTPSHQVTQMGQEVILRCVPISNHLYFYWYRQILGQKVEFLVSFYNNEISEKSEIFDDQFSVERPDGSNFTLKIRSTKLEDSAMYFCASRGQTTNYGYTFGSGTRLTVV.

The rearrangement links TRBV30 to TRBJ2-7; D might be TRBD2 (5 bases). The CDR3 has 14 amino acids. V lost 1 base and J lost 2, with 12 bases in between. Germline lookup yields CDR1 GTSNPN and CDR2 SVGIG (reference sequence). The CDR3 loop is CAWSGAGGTYEQYF. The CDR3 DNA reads TGTGCCTGGAGTGGAGCAGGAGGAACCTACGAGCAGTACTTC.

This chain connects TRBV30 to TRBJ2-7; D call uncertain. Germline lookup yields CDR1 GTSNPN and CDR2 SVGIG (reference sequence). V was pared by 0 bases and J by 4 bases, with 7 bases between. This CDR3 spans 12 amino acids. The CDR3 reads CAWSVHPYEQYF. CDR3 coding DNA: TGTGCCTGGAGTGTACACCCTTACGAGCAGTACTTC.

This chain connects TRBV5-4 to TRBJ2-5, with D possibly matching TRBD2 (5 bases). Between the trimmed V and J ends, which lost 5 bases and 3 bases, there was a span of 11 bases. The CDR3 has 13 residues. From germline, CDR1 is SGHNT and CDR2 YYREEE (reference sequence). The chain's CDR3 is CASSTDWEETQYF. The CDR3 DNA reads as TGTGCCAGCAGTACGGACTGGGAAGAGACCCAGTACTTC.

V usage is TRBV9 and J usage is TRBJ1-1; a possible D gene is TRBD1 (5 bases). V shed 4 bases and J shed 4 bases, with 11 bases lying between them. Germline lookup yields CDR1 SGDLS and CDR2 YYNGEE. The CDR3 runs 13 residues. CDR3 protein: CASSPKGATEAFF. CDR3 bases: TGTGCCAGCAGCCCAAAAGGGGCCACTGAAGCTTTCTTT.

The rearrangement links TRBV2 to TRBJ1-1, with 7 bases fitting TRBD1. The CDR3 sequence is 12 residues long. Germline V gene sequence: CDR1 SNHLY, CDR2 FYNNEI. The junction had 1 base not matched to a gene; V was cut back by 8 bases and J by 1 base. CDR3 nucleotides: TGTGCCAGCTACAGGGGGAACACTGAAGCTTTCTTT. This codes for CASYRGNTEAFF.

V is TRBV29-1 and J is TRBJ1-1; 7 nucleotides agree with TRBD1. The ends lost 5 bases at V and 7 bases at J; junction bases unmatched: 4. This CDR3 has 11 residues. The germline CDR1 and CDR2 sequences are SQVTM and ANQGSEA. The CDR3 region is CSVKGQDEAFF. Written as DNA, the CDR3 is TGCAGCGTTAAAGGACAGGATGAAGCTTTCTTT.

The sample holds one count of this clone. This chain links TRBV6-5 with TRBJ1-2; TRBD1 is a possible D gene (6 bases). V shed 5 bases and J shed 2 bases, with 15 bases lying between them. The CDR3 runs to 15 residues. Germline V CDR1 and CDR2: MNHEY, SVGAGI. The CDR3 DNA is TGTGCCAGCAGTAAACGAACAGGGTCAAACTATGGCTACACCTTC. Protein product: CASSKRTGSNYGYTF.

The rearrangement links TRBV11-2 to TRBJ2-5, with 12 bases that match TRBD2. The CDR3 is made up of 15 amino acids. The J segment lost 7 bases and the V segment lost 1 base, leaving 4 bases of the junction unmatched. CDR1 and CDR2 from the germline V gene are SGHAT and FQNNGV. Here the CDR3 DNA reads TGTGCCAGCAGCTTAGCGGGGGGACTAGCGGGGACCCAGTACTTC. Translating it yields CASSLAGGLAGTQYF. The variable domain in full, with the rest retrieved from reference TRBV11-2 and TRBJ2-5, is EAGVAQSPRYKIIEKRQSVAFWCNPISGHATLYWYQQILGQGPKLLIQFQNNGVVDDSQLPKDRFSAERLKGVDSTLKIQPAKLEDSAVYLCASSLAGGLAGTQYFGPGTRLLVL.

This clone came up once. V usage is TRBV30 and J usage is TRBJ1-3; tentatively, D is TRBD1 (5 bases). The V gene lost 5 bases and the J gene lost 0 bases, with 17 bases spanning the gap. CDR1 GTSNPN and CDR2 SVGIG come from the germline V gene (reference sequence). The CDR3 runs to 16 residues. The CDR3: CAWSTTAPSSGNTIYF. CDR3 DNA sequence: TGTGCCTGGTCGACGACAGCCCCGAGCTCTGGAAACACCATATATTTT.

As DNA, the CDR3 is TGTGCCAGCAGCTCCGGACCGGGGGAAGACAGCTCCTACGAGCAGTACTTC. Translation: CASSSGPGEDSSYEQYF. The rearrangement links TRBV7-8 to TRBJ2-7, with D possibly matching TRBD2 (6 bases). V lost 4 bases and J lost 0, with 19 bases in between. The germline CDR1 and CDR2 sequences are SGHVS and FQNEAQ. This CDR3 comprises 17 residues.

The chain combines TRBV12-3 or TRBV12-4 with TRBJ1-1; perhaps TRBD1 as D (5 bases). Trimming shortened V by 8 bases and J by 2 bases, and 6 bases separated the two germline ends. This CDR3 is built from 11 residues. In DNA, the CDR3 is TGTGCCAGCCAGGGAAACACTGAAGCTTTCTTT. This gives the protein CASQGNTEAFF.